The entry below describes one T cell receptor (beta chain). This sample was included in a study of control samples from healthy donors and cancer patients. The data were produced by immunoSEQ multiplex PCR, yet TCRdb's version contains in-frame clones alone and is incomplete. In the table there are tens of thousands of clones, about 92% of which are singletons. V lost 0 bases and J 4 bases, leaving 4 bases between the germline ends. The CDR3 contains 12 residues. Germline CDR1 is SGHNT and CDR2 is YYREEE (reference sequence). The rearrangement links TRBV5-4 to TRBJ1-2; no clear D gene. The sample consisted of PBMCs. This clonotype originated in a man aged 55 to 69 with colorectal cancer. CDR3 protein: CASSLDGYGYTF. CDR3 nucleotides: TGTGCCAGCAGCTTGGACGGCTATGGCTACACCTTC. The full variable domain, with the rest looked up from reference TRBV5-4 and TRBJ1-2, is ETGVTQSPTHLIKTRGQQVTLRCSSQSGHNTVSWYQQALGQGPQFIFQYYREEENGRGNFPPRFSGLQFPNYSSELNVNALELDDSALYLCASSLDGYGYTFGSGTRLTVV.